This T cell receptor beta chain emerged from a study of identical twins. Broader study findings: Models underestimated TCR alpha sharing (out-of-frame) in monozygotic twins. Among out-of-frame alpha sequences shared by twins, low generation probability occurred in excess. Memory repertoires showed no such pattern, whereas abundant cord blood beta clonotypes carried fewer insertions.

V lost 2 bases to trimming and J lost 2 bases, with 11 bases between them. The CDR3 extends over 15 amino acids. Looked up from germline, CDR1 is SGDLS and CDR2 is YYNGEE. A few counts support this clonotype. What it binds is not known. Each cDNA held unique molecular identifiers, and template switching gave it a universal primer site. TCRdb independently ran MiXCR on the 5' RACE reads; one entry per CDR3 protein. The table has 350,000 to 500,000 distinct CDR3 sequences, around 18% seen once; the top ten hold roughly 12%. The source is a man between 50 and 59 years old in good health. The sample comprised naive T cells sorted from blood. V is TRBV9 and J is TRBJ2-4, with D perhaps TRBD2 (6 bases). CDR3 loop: CASSVAGSPKNIQYF. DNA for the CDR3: TGTGCCAGCAGCGTTGCGGGATCCCCCAAAAACATTCAGTACTTC.